The 13 T cell receptor beta chains reported below all come from one sample, sequenced in a study of technical replicates of blood from several donors. Sequencing used immunoSEQ multiplex PCR; TCRdb keeps in-frame clones, though not all of them. The sample yields 65,000 to 85,000 clones, about 98% seen once. Sequencing was performed on T cells isolated from PBMCs. The source is a human donor in good health.

The chain combines TRBV6-1 with TRBJ2-2, with 9 bases identical to TRBD1. This CDR3 is built from 16 residues. Germline CDR1 is MNHNS and CDR2 is SASEGT. V lost 3 bases, J lost 3 bases, and 5 bases stayed unmatched. The chain's CDR3 is CASSELGTGYTGELFF. The DNA of the CDR3 is TGTGCCAGCAGTGAGCTAGGGACAGGGTACACCGGGGAGCTGTTTTTT.

The chain links TRBV7-9 to TRBJ2-1; 8 nucleotides match TRBD1. The CDR3 runs to 15 residues. Germline CDR1 reads SEHNR; CDR2 reads FQNEAQ (reference sequence). The J segment lost 1 base and the V segment lost 5 bases, leaving 4 bases of the junction unmatched. CDR3 residues: CASSADRGSYNEQFF. The CDR3 DNA is TGTGCCAGCAGCGCCGACAGGGGATCCTACAATGAGCAGTTCTTC.

Comments on this clone: Other DNA sequences in this sample translate to the same CDR3. The V gene is TRBV29-1, the J gene TRBJ2-1; 11 nucleotides align to TRBD2. Germline V gives CDR1 SQVTM, CDR2 ANQGSEA. The CDR3 spans 15 residues. After removal of 4 bases from V and 14 bases from J, the junction contained 16 bases not matched to a gene. DNA of the CDR3: TGCAGCGTTGGGGCCCCGGGACTAGCGGTACTCAGGGAGTTCTTC. Its translation: CSVGAPGLAVLREFF.

This clone was found once. DNA of the CDR3: TGTGCCAGCAGCCCTGGCTTTTTTGGGTCGGGAGGAGTAGAAACCGGGGAGCTGTTTTTT. It codes for CASSPGFFGSGGVETGELFF. The chain couples TRBV5-8 to TRBJ2-2; 7 bases are a match to TRBD2. CDR1 is SGHTS, CDR2 YDEGEE, per germline. With V trimmed by 4 bases and J by 5 bases, 23 bases remained unmatched. CDR3 length: 20 amino acids. The full variable domain, its missing parts supplied by reference TRBV5-8 and TRBJ2-2, is EAGVTQSPTHLIKTRGQQATLRCSPISGHTSVYWYQQALGLGLQFLLWYDEGEERNRGNFPPRFSGRQFPNYSSELNVNALELEDSALYLCASSPGFFGSGGVETGELFFGEGSRLTVL.

This chain connects TRBV20-1 to TRBJ2-5; D might be TRBD2 (6 bases). CDR3 length: 11 amino acids. The germline V gene has CDR1 DFQATT and CDR2 SNEGSKA (reference sequence). CDR3 coding DNA: TGCAGCCCAGGGCCCGGGGGGACCCAGTACTTC. As protein: CSPGPGGTQYF.

The chain combines TRBV30 with TRBJ1-6; 8 nucleotides line up with TRBD1. Germline V gene lookup returns CDR1 GTSNPN and CDR2 SVGIG (reference sequence). J lost 12 bases, V lost 4 bases, and 8 bases had no gene match. This CDR3 has 13 amino acids. In DNA form, the CDR3 reads TGTGCCTGGACCCCCGGGGACAGGTTACCCCTCCACTTT. Translating it yields CAWTPGDRLPLHF.

The chain uses TRBV27 and TRBJ2-7; tentative D call: TRBD2 (5 bases). This CDR3 spans 13 amino acids. Trimming pared 2 bases from V and 7 bases from J, leaving 12 bases between. Germline CDR1 reads MNHEY; CDR2 reads SMNVEV (reference sequence). CDR3: CASSLDPEAEQYF. The CDR3 region has the DNA TGTGCCAGCAGTTTAGACCCGGAGGCGGAGCAGTACTTC.

V is TRBV15 and J is TRBJ1-5; D unresolved. V gave up 1 base and J gave up 5 bases, with 12 bases separating them. The CDR3 has 15 amino acids. Germline CDR1 reads LNHNV; CDR2 reads YYDKDF (reference sequence). The CDR3 loop is CATSRVLLGDQPQHF. The DNA for the CDR3 is TGTGCCACCAGCAGAGTTTTGCTGGGCGATCAGCCCCAGCATTTT. Combining the CDR3 with reference TRBV15 and TRBJ1-5 gives the whole variable domain DAMVIQNPRYQVTQFGKPVTLSCSQTLNHNVMYWYQQKSSQAPKLLFHYYDKDFNNEADTPDNFQSRRPNTSFCFLDIRSPGLGDTAMYLCATSRVLLGDQPQHFGDGTRLSIL.

This chain joins TRBV6-5 and TRBJ1-2, with D possibly being TRBD1 (5 bases). The CDR3 extends over 13 amino acids. Trimming removed 5 bases from V and 3 bases from J, with 10 bases in between. The V gene's germline CDR1 is MNHEY and CDR2 SVGAGI. Here the CDR3 reads CASSMGGDYGYTF. The CDR3 coding sequence is TGTGCCAGCAGTATGGGGGGGGACTATGGCTACACCTTC.

DNA of the CDR3: TGTGCCAGCAGTTACTCCTCGGGTAGCAATCAGCCCCAGCATTTT. Protein sequence: CASSYSSGSNQPQHF. This rearrangement joins TRBV6-5 to TRBJ1-5; D call uncertain. There are 15 residues in the CDR3. Trimming took off 0 bases at V and 0 bases at J, with 6 bases between the two ends. Germline V gene lookup returns CDR1 MNHEY and CDR2 SVGAGI.

V usage is TRBV11-3 and J usage is TRBJ2-2; D is ambiguous. Trimming left V 1 base short and J 6 bases short, with 9 bases between. This CDR3 contains 14 residues. The germline gives CDR1 SGHNT, CDR2 YENEEA. The CDR3 DNA follows: TGTGCCAGCAGCTTAGTAATCCCCCCCGGGGAGCTGTTTTTT. Its translation: CASSLVIPPGELFF.

The V and J genes are TRBV4-1 and TRBJ1-1; TRBD1 is a possible D gene (5 bases). Germline loops: CDR1 MGHRA, CDR2 YSYEKL. The CDR3 covers 15 residues. Trimming left V 4 bases short and J 6 bases short, with 18 bases between. DNA for the CDR3: TGCGCCAGCAGCCCACTTAATTTGGGGCAGTCTGAAGCTTTCTTT. This sequence encodes CASSPLNLGQSEAFF.

The chain carries TRBV2 and TRBJ2-7; 7 nucleotides agree with TRBD1. There are 15 residues in the CDR3. The V and J ends lost 5 bases and 0 bases, in that order; junction bases with no gene match: 7. Looked up from germline, CDR1 is SNHLY and CDR2 is FYNNEI. For the CDR3, the DNA is TGTGCCAGCAGTCCATCGACAGGGAGCTCCTACGAGCAGTACTTC. This encodes CASSPSTGSSYEQYF.